This TCR beta chain was recovered during a study of blood T cells in healthy people across ages. V shed 4 bases, J shed 8 bases, and the junction held 9 bases outside the gene matches. Per the germline V gene, CDR1 is MNHEY and CDR2 is SVGAGI. The CDR3 is 15 residues long. A second about 6 to 11 cycle PCR used barcoded and J-beta primers. A single record per CDR3 protein comes from TCRdb applying MiXCR to the 5' RACE reads. This table has 1,300,000 or so distinct CDR3 sequences, 45% to 70% appearing once. V usage is TRBV6-5 and J usage is TRBJ2-1, with 9 nucleotides matching TRBD1. The source material was blood. This receptor was obtained from a man in his late teens or twenties in good health. DNA of the CDR3: TGTGCCAGCAGTTTACAGGGGGCGAGTAGGGATGAGCAGTTCTTC. This sequence encodes CASSLQGASRDEQFF.